A selection of T cell receptor beta chains follows, all from one sample in a study of regulatory T cells in long-lasting Graves disease. TCRdb re-called the multiplex PCR reads with MiXCR, one entry per CDR3 protein. The sample carries 350,000 to 450,000 distinct CDR3 sequences, 20% recorded once. The sequencing used peripheral blood mononuclear cells (PBMCs), collected when the disease was refractory, from a patient treated with antithyroid drugs. The receptors come from a female donor with Graves disease. Both conserved end residues are part of each CDR3. Clone sizes are given selectively: once, few, many, or a class where the clone is expanded.

len: 13
abundance: few
v_gene: TRBV29-1
j_gene: TRBJ2-7
CDR3aa: CSVEDEQSYEQYF

len: 14
abundance: NA
v_gene: TRBV19
j_gene: TRBJ2-3
CDR3aa: CASKPSGIADTQYF

len: 16
abundance: NA
v_gene: TRBV11-2
j_gene: TRBJ2-1
CDR3aa: CASSLVQREAENEQFF

len: 12
abundance: many
v_gene: TRBV6-2/TRBV6-3
j_gene: TRBJ1-2
CDR3aa: CASSLHVYGYTF

len: 15
abundance: many
v_gene: TRBV28
j_gene: TRBJ1-2
CDR3aa: CASSTAGTTSYGYTF

len: 14
abundance: many
v_gene: TRBV2
j_gene: TRBJ2-1
CDR3aa: CASSAKLPPNEQFF

len: 16
abundance: NA
v_gene: TRBV5-6
j_gene: TRBJ1-4
CDR3aa: CASSSSSDTIPHQVFF

len: 13
abundance: NA
v_gene: TRBV6-5
j_gene: TRBJ1-3
CDR3aa: CASSSTPGNTIYF

len: 17
abundance: NA
v_gene: TRBV15
j_gene: TRBJ1-1
CDR3aa: CATSRDRGFGGRTEAFF

len: 10
abundance: NA
v_gene: TRBV29-1
j_gene: NA
CDR3aa: CSAVHNEQFF

len: 15
abundance: many
v_gene: TRBV7-3
j_gene: TRBJ2-1
CDR3aa: CASSSLRGAYNEQFF

len: 15
abundance: many
v_gene: TRBV3-1
j_gene: TRBJ1-4
CDR3aa: CASSHQQDHNEKLFF

len: 15
abundance: few
v_gene: TRBV18
j_gene: TRBJ2-7
CDR3aa: CASSPPGQGSGEQYF

len: 19
abundance: NA
v_gene: TRBV28
j_gene: TRBJ2-6
CDR3aa: CASRENGLAVSSGANVLTF

len: 14
abundance: few
v_gene: TRBV10-2
j_gene: TRBJ2-3
CDR3aa: CASSESGTPDTQYF

len: 12
abundance: many
v_gene: TRBV10-2
j_gene: TRBJ1-2
CDR3aa: CASSEANYGYTF

len: 15
abundance: NA
v_gene: TRBV29-1
j_gene: TRBJ2-5
CDR3aa: CSVDVGTGAGETQYF

len: 13
abundance: NA
v_gene: TRBV7-9
j_gene: TRBJ1-4
CDR3aa: CASSSNPNEKLFF

len: 15
abundance: many
v_gene: TRBV7-2
j_gene: TRBJ2-7
CDR3aa: CASSLGVAWTYEQYF

len: 12
abundance: NA
v_gene: TRBV20-1
j_gene: TRBJ1-2
CDR3aa: CSARRGSYGYTF

len: 15
abundance: many
v_gene: TRBV20-1
j_gene: TRBJ2-5
CDR3aa: CSARETETLQETQYF

len: 14
abundance: NA
v_gene: TRBV20-1
j_gene: TRBJ2-7
CDR3aa: CSAAPRTNSYEQYF

len: 14
abundance: many
v_gene: TRBV3-1
j_gene: TRBJ1-6
CDR3aa: CASSPEQGNSPLHF

len: 14
abundance: many
v_gene: TRBV3-1
j_gene: TRBJ1-6
CDR3aa: CASSQENANSPLHF

len: 13
abundance: many
v_gene: TRBV7-2
j_gene: TRBJ2-5
CDR3aa: CASSTRLQETQYF

len: 14
abundance: many
v_gene: TRBV27
j_gene: TRBJ1-2
CDR3aa: CASRFQGANYGYTF

len: 15
abundance: NA
v_gene: TRBV19
j_gene: TRBJ1-2
CDR3aa: CASSIAGQDYSGYTF

len: 16
abundance: few
v_gene: TRBV7-8
j_gene: TRBJ2-5
CDR3aa: CASSKGLAGAFETQYF

len: 13
abundance: NA
v_gene: TRBV20-1
j_gene: TRBJ2-7
CDR3aa: CSASGTGAYEQYF

len: 14
abundance: NA
v_gene: TRBV20-1
j_gene: TRBJ1-4
CDR3aa: CSASKTGANEKLFF

len: 13
abundance: NA
v_gene: TRBV29-1
j_gene: TRBJ1-2
CDR3aa: CSVDGAADYGYTF

len: 15
abundance: few
v_gene: TRBV19
j_gene: TRBJ1-2
CDR3aa: CASSKEPTRRYGYTF

len: 14
abundance: few
v_gene: TRBV7-2
j_gene: TRBJ1-5
CDR3aa: CASSLAGLSQPQHF